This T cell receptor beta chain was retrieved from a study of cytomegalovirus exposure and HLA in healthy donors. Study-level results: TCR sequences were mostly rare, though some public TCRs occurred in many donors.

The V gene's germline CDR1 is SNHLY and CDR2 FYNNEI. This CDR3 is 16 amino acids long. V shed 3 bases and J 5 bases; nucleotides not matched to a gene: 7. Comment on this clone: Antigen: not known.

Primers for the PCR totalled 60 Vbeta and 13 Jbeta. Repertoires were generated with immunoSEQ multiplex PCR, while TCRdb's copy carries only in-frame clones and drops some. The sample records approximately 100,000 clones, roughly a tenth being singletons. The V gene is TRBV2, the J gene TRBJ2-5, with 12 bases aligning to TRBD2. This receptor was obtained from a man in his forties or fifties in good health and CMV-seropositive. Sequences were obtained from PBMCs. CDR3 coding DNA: TGTGCCAGCAGTGAGGGACTAGCGGGTCCGCAGGAGACCCAGTACTTC. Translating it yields CASSEGLAGPQETQYF.